The entry below gives a single T cell receptor beta chain sequence along with its context. Its target is unknown. Researchers used 5'RACE with constant-segment primers to make TCR alpha and TCR beta cDNA libraries that carry sample barcodes and UMIs. MiXCR, run by TCRdb on the 5' RACE reads, gives a single entry per CDR3 protein. The data contain under 250,000 distinct CDR3 sequences, 9.5% of them singletons. Trimming left V 5 bases short and J 8 bases short, with 10 bases between. The CDR3 runs 12 residues. Germline CDR1 is SGHNT and CDR2 is YENEEA. The sample comes from a study of T-cell memory formation after mild COVID-19. Overall study context: TCR clusters mostly belonged to single donors. Overall study results and limits: Among contracting clones, CD4+ were mainly CM/EM and CD8+ enriched in EMRA. Confirmation of SARS-CoV-2 specificity was lacking for second-wave clones peaking day 37.

This receptor was taken from a man aged 18-30 years who had mild COVID-19 (a few samples of this study predate the infection). Cell type and time point are not known. The V and J genes are TRBV11-3 and TRBJ2-1; D not resolved. The sample taken for sequencing was PBMCs or a T cell subset sorted from them (not recorded which). CDR3 protein: CASSRRLDEQFF. The CDR3 DNA reads as TGTGCCAGCAGCAGACGTTTGGATGAGCAGTTCTTC.